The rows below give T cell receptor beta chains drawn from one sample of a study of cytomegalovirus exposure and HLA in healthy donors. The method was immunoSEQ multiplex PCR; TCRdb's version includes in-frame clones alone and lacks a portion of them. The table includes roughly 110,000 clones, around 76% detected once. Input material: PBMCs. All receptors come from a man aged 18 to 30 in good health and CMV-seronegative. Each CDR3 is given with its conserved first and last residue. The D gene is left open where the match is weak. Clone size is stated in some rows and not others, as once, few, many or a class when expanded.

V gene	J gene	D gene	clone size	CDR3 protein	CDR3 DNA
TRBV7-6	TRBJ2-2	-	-	CASSADSLTGELFF	TGTGCCAGCAGCGCGGACAGTCTTACCGGGGAGCTGTTTTTT
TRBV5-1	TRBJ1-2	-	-	CASSLGASLQANYGYTF	TGCGCCAGCAGCTTGGGGGCTTCCCTTCAAGCTAACTATGGCTACACCTTC
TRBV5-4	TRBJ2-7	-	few	CASSLPGFQEQYF	TGTGCCAGCAGCCTTCCCGGGTTTCAGGAGCAGTACTTC
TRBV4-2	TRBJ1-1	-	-	CASSQDLYSGEAFF	TGTGCCAGCAGCCAAGATCTTTATAGTGGTGAAGCTTTCTTT
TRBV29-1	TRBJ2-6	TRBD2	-	CSVLGPGGSGANVLTF	TGCAGCGTTCTCGGACCGGGGGGTTCTGGGGCCAACGTCCTGACTTTC
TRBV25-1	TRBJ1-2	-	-	CASSEGRPNYGYTF	TGTGCCAGCAGTGAGGGGAGGCCTAACTATGGCTACACCTTC
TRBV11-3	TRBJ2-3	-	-	CASSSRGMDTQYF	TGTGCCAGCAGCTCTAGGGGAATGGATACGCAGTATTTT
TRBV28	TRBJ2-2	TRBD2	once	CASSFVLAGGTGELFF	TGTGCCAGCAGTTTTGTCCTAGCGGGGGGGACCGGGGAGCTGTTTTTT
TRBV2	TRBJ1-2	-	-	CASRQGGGGYGYTF	TGTGCCAGCAGGCAGGGAGGAGGAGGCTATGGCTACACCTTC
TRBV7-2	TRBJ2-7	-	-	CASSLPRTDTYEQYF	TGTGCCAGCAGCTTACCAAGGACTGATACCTACGAGCAGTACTTC
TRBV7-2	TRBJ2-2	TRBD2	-	CASSPLAGSGELFF	TGTGCCAGCAGCCCACTAGCGGGGTCGGGGGAGCTGTTTTTT
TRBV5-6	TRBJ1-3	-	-	CASSLELGGVSGNTIYF	TGTGCCAGCAGCTTAGAACTAGGCGGGGTCTCCGGAAACACCATATATTTT
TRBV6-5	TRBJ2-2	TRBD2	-	CASSLGSGVFGELFF	TGTGCCAGCAGTTTAGGTAGCGGGGTGTTCGGGGAGCTGTTTTTT
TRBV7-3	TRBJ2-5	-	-	CASSLTADQGTQYF	TGTGCCAGCAGCTTAACGGCCGACCAGGGAACCCAGTACTTC
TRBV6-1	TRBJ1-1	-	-	CASNLNTEAFF	TGTGCCAGCAATTTAAACACTGAAGCTTTCTTT
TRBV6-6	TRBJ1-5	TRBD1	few	CASSYRGGRTQHF	TGTGCCAGCAGTTATCGAGGGGGCAGGACTCAGCATTTT
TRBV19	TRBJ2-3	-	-	CASSIDSVTRGSTDTQYF	TGTGCCAGTAGTATAGATTCGGTCACCCGGGGTAGCACAGATACGCAGTATTTT
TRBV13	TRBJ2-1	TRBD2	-	CASSPPTSGGAGEQFF	TGTGCCAGCAGCCCACCCACTAGCGGGGGGGCTGGTGAGCAGTTCTTC
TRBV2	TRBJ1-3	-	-	CASRSGTAGNTIYF	TGTGCCAGCAGGTCGGGTACTGCTGGAAACACCATATATTTT
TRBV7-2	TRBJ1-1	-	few	CASSLEQSNTEAFF	TGTGCCAGCAGCTTAGAACAGAGCAACACTGAAGCTTTCTTT
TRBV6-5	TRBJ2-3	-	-	CASSSGRGDTDTQYF	TGTGCCAGCAGTTCGGGCAGGGGGGACACAGATACGCAGTATTTT
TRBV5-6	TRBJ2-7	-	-	CASSPPRTAGPYEQYF	TGTGCCAGCAGCCCCCCTAGGACAGCCGGCCCCTACGAGCAGTACTTC
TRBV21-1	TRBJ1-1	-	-	CASSASRESNTEAFF	TGTGCCAGCAGCGCCAGCAGGGAAAGCAACACTGAAGCTTTCTTT
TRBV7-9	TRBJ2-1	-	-	CASSSGGYQFF	TGTGCCAGCAGCTCCGGAGGTTACCAGTTCTTC
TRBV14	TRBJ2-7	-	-	CASSQNRVEQYF	TGTGCCAGCAGCCAAAACAGGGTCGAGCAGTACTTC
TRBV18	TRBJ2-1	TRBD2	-	CASSPRGGDNEQFF	TGTGCCAGCTCACCACGGGGAGGGGACAATGAGCAGTTCTTC
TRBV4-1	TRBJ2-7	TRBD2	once	CASSQEALAGGRSYEQYF	TGCGCCAGCAGCCAAGAGGCGCTAGCGGGGGGGCGGTCCTACGAGCAGTACTTC
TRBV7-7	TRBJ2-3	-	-	CASSLGPTTDTQYF	TGTGCCAGCAGCTTAGGTCCTACCACAGATACGCAGTATTTT
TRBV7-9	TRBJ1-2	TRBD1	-	CASSLGGSEGAQRGYTF	TGTGCCAGCAGCTTAGGGGGCAGTGAGGGGGCGCAAAGGGGCTACACCTTC
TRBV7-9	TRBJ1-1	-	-	CASKSSRNTEAFF	TGTGCCAGCAAGAGTTCGAGGAACACTGAAGCTTTCTTT
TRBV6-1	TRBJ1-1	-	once	CASSPWKTGEAFF	TGTGCCAGCAGCCCATGGAAGACAGGCGAAGCTTTCTTT
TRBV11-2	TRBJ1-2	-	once	CASSTSLTLGAGNYGYTF	TGTGCCAGCAGCACGAGCCTGACGTTAGGGGCGGGGAACTATGGCTACACCTTC
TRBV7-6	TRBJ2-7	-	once	CASSFHRSYEQYF	TGTGCCAGCAGCTTTCACAGGTCCTACGAGCAGTACTTC
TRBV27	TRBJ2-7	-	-	CASSQTPSGVSEQYF	TGTGCCAGCAGCCAGACACCCTCGGGAGTTTCCGAGCAGTACTTC
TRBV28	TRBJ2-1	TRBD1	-	CASRRTGGRDEQFF	TGTGCCAGCAGAAGGACAGGGGGTAGGGATGAGCAGTTCTTC